These 28 T cell receptor beta chains were sequenced from one sample in a study of cytomegalovirus exposure and HLA in healthy donors. 13 Jbeta primers and 60 Vbeta primers were used for the PCR. Profiling relied on immunoSEQ multiplex PCR, and the TCRdb table lists in-frame clones only, not all of them. Its table lists 150,000 to 200,000 clones. The specimen was PBMCs. These receptors all stem from a woman aged 60 to 75 in good health and CMV-seronegative.

V and J are TRBV2 and TRBJ2-5; 9 bases are shared with TRBD1. Germline V gene lookup returns CDR1 SNHLY and CDR2 FYNNEI. The J segment lost 6 bases and the V segment lost 1 base, leaving 3 bases of the junction unmatched. The CDR3 covers 14 residues. CDR3 bases: TGTGCCAGCAGTGAAGTGACAGGGGGTAAGACCCAGTACTTC. The encoded protein is CASSEVTGGKTQYF.

The rearrangement joins TRBV5-5 to TRBJ1-5, with D possibly TRBD1 on 5 matching bases. Germline values: CDR1 SGHKS, CDR2 YYEKEE (reference sequence). The CDR3 is 14 residues long. The V gene lost 0 bases and the J gene lost 5 bases, with 9 bases spanning the gap. CDR3 nucleotide sequence: TGTGCCAGCAGCTTGGCGACAGAGTATCAGCCCCAGCATTTT. It codes for CASSLATEYQPQHF.

The chain employs TRBV5-6 and TRBJ2-7; maybe TRBD1 (5 bases). Looked up from germline, CDR1 is SGHDT and CDR2 is YYEEEE. Trimming removed 1 base from V and 1 base from J, with 12 bases in between. CDR3 length equals 15 residues. CDR3 nucleotide sequence: TGTGCCAGCAGCTTGCAGGGCCGCTCGTCCTACGAGCAGTACTTC. Translation: CASSLQGRSSYEQYF.

The genes are TRBV4-2 and TRBJ2-7, with 7 bases matching TRBD2. Germline lookup yields CDR1 LGHNA and CDR2 YNFKEQ. Trimming removed 2 bases from V and 1 base from J; junction bases left unmatched: 8. The CDR3 sequence is 16 residues long. CDR3 sequence: CASSQPSGGGSYEQYF. The CDR3 bases are TGTGCCAGCAGCCAACCCTCTGGGGGGGGGTCCTACGAGCAGTACTTC.

The rearrangement uses TRBV9 and TRBJ1-1; 8 bases fit TRBD1. Germline V CDR1 and CDR2: SGDLS, YYNGEE. V trimming: 0 bases; J trimming: 7 bases; junction bases outside the gene matches: 11. This CDR3 has 16 residues. CDR3 sequence reads: CASSVGTGISGGEAFF. The CDR3 DNA reads as TGTGCCAGCAGCGTAGGGACAGGGATTTCAGGAGGTGAAGCTTTCTTT. The variable domain in full, completed from reference TRBV9 and TRBJ1-1, reads DSGVTQTPKHLITATGQRVTLRCSPRSGDLSVYWYQQSLDQGLQFLIQYYNGEERAKGNILERFSAQQFPDLHSELNLSSLELGDSALYFCASSVGTGISGGEAFFGQGTRLTVV.

The V and J genes are TRBV9 and TRBJ2-1; perhaps TRBD1 as D (6 bases). Trimming pared 0 bases from V and 0 bases from J, leaving 7 bases between. The CDR3 is made up of 15 amino acids. Germline V lookup: CDR1 SGDLS, CDR2 YYNGEE. CDR3 in amino acids: CASSVAGDSYNEQFF. CDR3 bases: TGTGCCAGCAGCGTAGCAGGGGACTCCTACAATGAGCAGTTCTTC.

The rearrangement uses TRBV5-1 and TRBJ1-3, with D uncertain. The CDR3 runs to 13 residues. V was clipped by 6 bases and J by 2 bases, with 9 bases between them. Germline V gene sequence: CDR1 SGHRS, CDR2 YFSETQ. CDR3 in amino acids: CASTSGTGNTIYF. In DNA, the CDR3 is TGCGCCAGCACCTCCGGGACTGGAAACACCATATATTTT.

The chain joins TRBV2 to TRBJ2-3, with 9 bases fitting TRBD2. There are 19 residues in the CDR3. Germline V gene lookup returns CDR1 SNHLY and CDR2 FYNNEI. The junction had 13 bases not matched to a gene; V was cut back by 3 bases and J by 0 bases. CDR3 nucleotides: TGTGCCAGCAGTGATGTAGCGGGGGCCCGGAAGCCGAGCACAGATACGCAGTATTTT. It translates to CASSDVAGARKPSTDTQYF. Drawing the rest from reference TRBV2 and TRBJ2-3, the complete variable domain is EPEVTQTPSHQVTQMGQEVILRCVPISNHLYFYWYRQILGQKVEFLVSFYNNEISEKSEIFDDQFSVERPDGSNFTLKIRSTKLEDSAMYFCASSDVAGARKPSTDTQYFGPGTRLTVL.

V and J are TRBV11-2 and TRBJ1-1; D ambiguous. The germline V gene has CDR1 SGHAT and CDR2 FQNNGV. The CDR3 consists of 15 residues. Deletions cut 0 bases from V and 4 bases from J, with 12 bases between. This CDR3 is CASSLEPTSSTEAFF. Here the CDR3 DNA reads TGTGCCAGCAGCTTAGAACCAACCTCGAGCACTGAAGCTTTCTTT. The whole variable domain, filled in from reference TRBV11-2 and TRBJ1-1, reads EAGVAQSPRYKIIEKRQSVAFWCNPISGHATLYWYQQILGQGPKLLIQFQNNGVVDDSQLPKDRFSAERLKGVDSTLKIQPAKLEDSAVYLCASSLEPTSSTEAFFGQGTRLTVV.

V usage is TRBV18 and J usage is TRBJ1-5, with TRBD1 identical over 10 bases. The germline CDR1 and CDR2 sequences are KGHSH and LQKENI. This CDR3 is built from 19 residues. Unmatched junction bases numbered 10, after V lost 0 bases and J lost 2 bases. The CDR3 protein is CASSPPGQGILYRNQPQHF. Written as DNA, the CDR3 is TGTGCCAGCTCACCACCGGGACAGGGGATTTTATATCGCAATCAGCCCCAGCATTTT.

V usage is TRBV7-9 and J usage is TRBJ1-2, with 8 bases lining up with TRBD1. The CDR3 sequence is 15 residues long. Germline loops: CDR1 SEHNR, CDR2 FQNEAQ (reference sequence). Trimming removed 5 bases from V and 4 bases from J; junction bases left unmatched: 9. CDR3 sequence (DNA): TGTGCCAGCAGCGCAGAAGACAGGGGCCTCTATGGCTACACCTTC. Translated: CASSAEDRGLYGYTF.

The gene calls are TRBV30 and TRBJ1-1; TRBD1 might be the D (5 bases). The CDR3 runs to 11 residues. Germline CDR1 is GTSNPN and CDR2 is SVGIG (reference sequence). V gave up 3 bases and J gave up 3 bases, with 5 bases separating them. The CDR3 nucleotides read TGTGCCTGGAGAGGGGACACTGAAGCTTTCTTT. Translated, it gives CAWRGDTEAFF.

The rearrangement links TRBV10-2 to TRBJ1-1; no reliable D call. Trimming removed 2 bases from V and 1 base from J, with 8 bases in between. Germline V gives CDR1 WSHSY, CDR2 SAAADI. The CDR3 is 14 amino acids. In DNA form, the CDR3 reads TGCGCCAGCAGTGAGACACGGGGGAACACTGAAGCTTTCTTT. Amino acid sequence: CASSETRGNTEAFF.

The chain couples TRBV4-1 to TRBJ1-3; a possible D gene is TRBD1 (5 bases). The CDR3 extends over 15 amino acids. Germline V gene data show CDR1 as MGHRA and CDR2 as YSYEKL. Deletions cut 3 bases from V and 4 bases from J, with 13 bases between. The CDR3 here is CASSHPRVAGNTIYF. The CDR3 DNA reads as TGCGCCAGCAGCCACCCCAGGGTTGCGGGAAACACCATATATTTT.

The V gene is TRBV7-9, the J gene TRBJ1-3; a possible D gene is TRBD1 (5 bases). The CDR3 is 16 residues long. The germline V gene has CDR1 SEHNR and CDR2 FQNEAQ (reference sequence). V was clipped by 5 bases and J by 3 bases, with 17 bases between them. The CDR3 loop is CASSRSTVGFGNTIYF. The CDR3, as DNA: TGTGCCAGCAGCCGATCGACAGTTGGCTTTGGAAACACCATATATTTT.

The chain employs TRBV7-9 and TRBJ1-2, with D hard to call. CDR3 length: 14 amino acids. Trimming removed 0 bases from V and 8 bases from J, with 13 bases in between. Germline V gene sequence: CDR1 SEHNR, CDR2 FQNEAQ (reference sequence). CDR3 DNA sequence: TGTGCCAGCAGCTTAGCGTCCCTATTCAAAGGCTACACCTTC. Its protein product is CASSLASLFKGYTF.

V is TRBV2 and J is TRBJ2-1; possibly TRBD1 for D (5 bases). The ends were cut back, 2 bases at V and 2 bases at J, with 10 bases in the middle. CDR1 and CDR2 (germline): SNHLY, FYNNEI. This CDR3 contains 15 residues. CDR3 bases: TGTGCCAGCAGTGAAAATCAGGGTGCCTACAATGAGCAGTTCTTC. Translation gives CASSENQGAYNEQFF.

V usage is TRBV7-3 and J usage is TRBJ1-1; 9 bases map to TRBD1. The germline gives CDR1 SGHTA, CDR2 FQGTGA. V was pared by 4 bases and J by 5 bases, with 8 bases of the junction left unmatched. The CDR3 runs to 15 residues. The CDR3 DNA is TGTGCCAGCAGCTCCCCCGGGACAGGGATGACTGAAGCTTTCTTT. It encodes CASSSPGTGMTEAFF.

The chain joins TRBV4-2 to TRBJ2-1; TRBD2 matches 10 bases. Germline V gives CDR1 LGHNA, CDR2 YNFKEQ. The CDR3 runs 17 residues. V lost 3 bases, J lost 5 bases, and 10 bases stayed unmatched. This CDR3 reads CASSHERGLAENNEQFF. The CDR3 DNA sequence: TGTGCCAGCAGCCATGAACGAGGACTAGCGGAGAACAATGAGCAGTTCTTC.

The J gene is TRBJ2-7, the V gene TRBV27; 8 bases align to TRBD1. Germline lookup yields CDR1 MNHEY and CDR2 SMNVEV (reference sequence). This CDR3 contains 14 residues. The V gene end was trimmed by 5 bases and the J gene end by 7 bases; junction bases not matched to a gene: 10. The CDR3 DNA sequence: TGTGCCAGCAGTCCAATGGACAGGGCAGGAGAGCAGTACTTC. As protein: CASSPMDRAGEQYF.

The rearrangement links TRBV11-3 to TRBJ1-1; the D is unclear. The CDR3 spans 12 residues. Deletions cut 4 bases from V and 5 bases from J, with 8 bases between. Germline CDR1 is SGHNT and CDR2 is YENEEA. This chain's CDR3 is CASSYSGTEAFF. CDR3 DNA sequence: TGTGCCAGCAGCTACTCGGGGACTGAAGCTTTCTTT.

J is TRBJ2-1 and V is TRBV27; maybe TRBD1 (6 bases). This CDR3 has 14 amino acids. Between the trimmed V and J ends, which lost 3 bases and 6 bases, there was a span of 12 bases. The germline V gene has CDR1 MNHEY and CDR2 SMNVEV (reference sequence). CDR3: CASSLDRPPNEQFF. CDR3 nucleotide sequence: TGTGCCAGCAGTTTGGACAGACCACCCAATGAGCAGTTCTTC.

The rearrangement links TRBV27 to TRBJ2-1, with TRBD1 identical over 9 bases. The V gene end was trimmed by 5 bases and the J gene end by 0 bases; junction bases not matched to a gene: 5. This CDR3 comprises 16 residues. Germline CDR1 reads MNHEY; CDR2 reads SMNVEV (reference sequence). The CDR3 spells CASSGGQGTSYNEQFF. DNA for the CDR3: TGTGCCAGCAGTGGAGGACAGGGGACCTCCTACAATGAGCAGTTCTTC.

This rearrangement joins TRBV4-2 to TRBJ2-7; perhaps TRBD2 as D (6 bases). The CDR3 sequence is 15 residues long. Germline assignment: CDR1 LGHNA and CDR2 YNFKEQ. V shed 1 base and J shed 3 bases, with 13 bases lying between them. In nucleotides, the CDR3 is TGTGCCAGCAGCCAAGGGGCTAGCGAGAACTACGAGCAGTACTTC. It is translated as CASSQGASENYEQYF.

Of note for this clone: Other nucleotide sequences in the sample specify the same CDR3. The chain carries TRBV5-1 and TRBJ1-5; the D is unclear. The CDR3 sequence is 13 residues long. V was pared by 0 bases and J by 4 bases, with 5 bases between. Germline lookup yields CDR1 SGHRS and CDR2 YFSETQ. In DNA, the CDR3 is TGCGCCAGCAGCTTGGGTCAAAATCAGCCCCAGCATTTT. It yields the protein CASSLGQNQPQHF.

The rearrangement joins TRBV7-6 to TRBJ1-4; TRBD1 matches at 11 bases. V was pared by 4 bases and J by 0 bases, with 7 bases of the junction left unmatched. The CDR3 has 18 amino acids. CDR1 and CDR2 (germline): SGHVS, FNYEAQ. CDR3 residues: CASSSGQGAIATNEKLFF. CDR3 DNA: TGTGCCAGCAGCTCTGGACAGGGGGCTATTGCAACTAATGAAAAACTGTTTTTT. Full variable domain (missing parts from reference TRBV7-6 and TRBJ1-4): GAGVSQSPRYKVTKRGQDVALRCDPISGHVSLYWYRQALGQGPEFLTYFNYEAQQDKSGLPNDRFSAERPEGSISTLTIQRTEQRDSAMYRCASSSGQGAIATNEKLFFGSGTQLSVL.

The chain links TRBV5-1 to TRBJ2-1; the D gene is possibly TRBD1 (6 bases). The CDR3 contains 16 residues. Germline V gene sequence: CDR1 SGHRS, CDR2 YFSETQ. V lost 0 bases and J lost 2, with 12 bases in between. The CDR3 is CASSLDAGVTYNEQFF. CDR3 bases: TGCGCCAGCAGCTTGGACGCAGGGGTTACCTACAATGAGCAGTTCTTC.

The chain uses TRBV10-1 and TRBJ2-2; 8 bases agree with TRBD1. This CDR3 region has 17 residues. Per the germline V gene, CDR1 is WNHNN and CDR2 is SYGVQD (reference sequence). Trimming took 0 bases from V and 2 from J; bases not matched to a gene: 5. CDR3 residues: CASSESEGTGNTGELFF. The CDR3 region has the DNA TGCGCCAGCAGTGAGTCGGAAGGGACAGGTAACACCGGGGAGCTGTTTTTT.